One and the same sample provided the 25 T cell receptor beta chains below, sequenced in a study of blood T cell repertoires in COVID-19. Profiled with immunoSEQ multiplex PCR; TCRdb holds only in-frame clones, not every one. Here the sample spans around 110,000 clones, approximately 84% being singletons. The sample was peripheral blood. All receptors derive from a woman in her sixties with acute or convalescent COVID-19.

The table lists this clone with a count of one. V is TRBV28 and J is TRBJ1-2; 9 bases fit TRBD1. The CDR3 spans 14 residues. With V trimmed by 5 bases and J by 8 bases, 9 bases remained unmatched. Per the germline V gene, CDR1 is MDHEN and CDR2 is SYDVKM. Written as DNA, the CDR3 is TGTGCCAGCAGTCCCCCACAGGGGGCTTGGGGCTACACCTTC. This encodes CASSPPQGAWGYTF.

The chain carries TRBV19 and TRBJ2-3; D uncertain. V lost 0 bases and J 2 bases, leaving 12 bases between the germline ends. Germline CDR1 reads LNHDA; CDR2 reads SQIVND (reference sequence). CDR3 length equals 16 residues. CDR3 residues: CASSIDRSHLTDTQYF. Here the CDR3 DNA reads TGTGCCAGTAGTATAGATCGGAGCCACCTCACAGATACGCAGTATTTT.

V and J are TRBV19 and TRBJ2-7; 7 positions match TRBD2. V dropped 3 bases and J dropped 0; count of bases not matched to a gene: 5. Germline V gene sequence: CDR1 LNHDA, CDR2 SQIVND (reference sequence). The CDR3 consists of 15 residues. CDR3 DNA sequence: TGTGCCAGTAGTATCGGGGGGTCCCTCTCCTACGAGCAGTACTTC. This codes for CASSIGGSLSYEQYF.

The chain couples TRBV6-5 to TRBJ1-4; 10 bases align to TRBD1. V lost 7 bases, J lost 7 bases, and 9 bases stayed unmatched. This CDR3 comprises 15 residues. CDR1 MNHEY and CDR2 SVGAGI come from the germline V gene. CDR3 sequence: CASIRDRGLVEKLFF. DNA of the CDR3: TGTGCCAGCATCCGAGACAGGGGGCTAGTTGAAAAACTGTTTTTT.

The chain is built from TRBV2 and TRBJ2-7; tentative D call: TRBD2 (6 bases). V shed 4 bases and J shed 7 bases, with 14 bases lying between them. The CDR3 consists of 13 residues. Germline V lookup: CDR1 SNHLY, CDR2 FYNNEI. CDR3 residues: CASSGIVAGEQYF. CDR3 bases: TGTGCCAGCAGTGGAATTGTGGCGGGAGAGCAGTACTTC.

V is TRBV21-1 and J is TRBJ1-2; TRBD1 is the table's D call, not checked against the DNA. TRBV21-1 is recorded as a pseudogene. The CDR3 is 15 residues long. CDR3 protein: CASSERTGTYYGYTF. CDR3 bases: TGTGCCAGCAGCGAAAGGACAGGGACCTACTATGGCTACACCTTC.

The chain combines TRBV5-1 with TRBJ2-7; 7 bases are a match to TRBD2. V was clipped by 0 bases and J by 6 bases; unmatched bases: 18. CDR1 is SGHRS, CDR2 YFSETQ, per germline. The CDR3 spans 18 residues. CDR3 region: CASSLAPMTIAGPTEQYF. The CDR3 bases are TGCGCCAGCAGCTTGGCCCCAATGACTATAGCGGGTCCTACCGAGCAGTACTTC. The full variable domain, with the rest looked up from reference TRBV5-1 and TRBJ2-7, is KAGVTQTPRYLIKTRGQQVTLSCSPISGHRSVSWYQQTPGQGLQFLFEYFSETQRNKGNFPGRFSGRQFSNSRSEMNVSTLELGDSALYLCASSLAPMTIAGPTEQYFGPGTRLTVT.

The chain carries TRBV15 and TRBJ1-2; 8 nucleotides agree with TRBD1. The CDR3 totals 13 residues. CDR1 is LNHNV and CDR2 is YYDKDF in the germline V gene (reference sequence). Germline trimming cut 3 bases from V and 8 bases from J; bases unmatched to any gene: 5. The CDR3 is CATSSFGQGGYTF. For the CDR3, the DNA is TGTGCCACCAGCAGCTTTGGACAGGGAGGCTACACCTTC.

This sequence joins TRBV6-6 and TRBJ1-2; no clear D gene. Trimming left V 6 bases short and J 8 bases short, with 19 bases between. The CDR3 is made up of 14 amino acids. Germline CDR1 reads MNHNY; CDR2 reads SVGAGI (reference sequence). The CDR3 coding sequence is TGTGCCAGCAGCGAGGGTGCTACTACTTTCGGCTACACCTTC. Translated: CASSEGATTFGYTF.

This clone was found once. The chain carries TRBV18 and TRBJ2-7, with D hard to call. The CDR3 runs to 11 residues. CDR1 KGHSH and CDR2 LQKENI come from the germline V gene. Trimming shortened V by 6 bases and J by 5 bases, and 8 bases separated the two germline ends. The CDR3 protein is CASSVSHEQYF. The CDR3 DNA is TGTGCCAGCTCCGTGTCCCACGAGCAGTACTTC.

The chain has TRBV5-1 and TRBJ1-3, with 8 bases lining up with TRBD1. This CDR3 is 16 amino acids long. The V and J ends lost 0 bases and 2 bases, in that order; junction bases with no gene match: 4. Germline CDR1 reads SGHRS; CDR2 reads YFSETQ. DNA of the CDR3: TGCGCCAGCAGCTTGGCCCAGACAGGGGCTGGAAACACCATATATTTT. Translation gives CASSLAQTGAGNTIYF.

As DNA, the CDR3 is TGTGCCAGCGGTGGGACAGGGGGCGTGGGACTCTATAGCAATCAGCCCCAGCATTTT. This codes for CASGGTGGVGLYSNQPQHF. This chain joins TRBV6-1 and TRBJ1-5; 12 bases align to TRBD1. Trimming at V came to 8 bases and at J to 0 bases, leaving 14 bases not matched to a gene. Per the germline V gene, CDR1 is MNHNS and CDR2 is SASEGT. CDR3 length equals 19 residues.

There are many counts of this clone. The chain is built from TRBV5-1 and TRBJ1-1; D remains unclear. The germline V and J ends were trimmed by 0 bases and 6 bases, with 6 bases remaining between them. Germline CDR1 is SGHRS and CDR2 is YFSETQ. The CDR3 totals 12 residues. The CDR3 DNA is TGCGCCAGCAGCTTGGGGAGGGCTGAAGCTTTCTTT. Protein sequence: CASSLGRAEAFF. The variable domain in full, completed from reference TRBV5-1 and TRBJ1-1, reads KAGVTQTPRYLIKTRGQQVTLSCSPISGHRSVSWYQQTPGQGLQFLFEYFSETQRNKGNFPGRFSGRQFSNSRSEMNVSTLELGDSALYLCASSLGRAEAFFGQGTRLTVV.

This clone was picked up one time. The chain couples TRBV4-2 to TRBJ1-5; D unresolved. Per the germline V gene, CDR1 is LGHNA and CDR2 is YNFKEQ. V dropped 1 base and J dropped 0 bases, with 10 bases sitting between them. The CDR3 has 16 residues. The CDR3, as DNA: TGTGCCAGCAGCCAAGCGACGGGGAATAGCAATCAGCCCCAGCATTTT. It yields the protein CASSQATGNSNQPQHF.

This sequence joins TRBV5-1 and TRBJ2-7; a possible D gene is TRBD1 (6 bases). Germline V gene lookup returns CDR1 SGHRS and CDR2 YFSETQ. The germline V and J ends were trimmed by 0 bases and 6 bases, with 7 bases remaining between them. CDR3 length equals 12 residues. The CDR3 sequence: CASSLGTVEQYF. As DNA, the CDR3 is TGCGCCAGCAGCTTGGGGACAGTCGAGCAGTACTTC.

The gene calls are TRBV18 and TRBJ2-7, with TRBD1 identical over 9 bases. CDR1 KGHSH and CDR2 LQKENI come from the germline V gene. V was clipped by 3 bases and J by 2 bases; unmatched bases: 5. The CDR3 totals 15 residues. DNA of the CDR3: TGTGCCAGCTCACCCATGACAGGGGGAACCTACGAGCAGTACTTC. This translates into CASSPMTGGTYEQYF.

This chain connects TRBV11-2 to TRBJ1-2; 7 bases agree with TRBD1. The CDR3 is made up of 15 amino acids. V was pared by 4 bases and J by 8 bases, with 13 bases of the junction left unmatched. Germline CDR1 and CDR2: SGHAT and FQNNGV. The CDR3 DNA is TGTGCCAGCAGCTCCCTAGGGGGCCGGAGGGTCGGCTACACCTTC. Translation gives CASSSLGGRRVGYTF.

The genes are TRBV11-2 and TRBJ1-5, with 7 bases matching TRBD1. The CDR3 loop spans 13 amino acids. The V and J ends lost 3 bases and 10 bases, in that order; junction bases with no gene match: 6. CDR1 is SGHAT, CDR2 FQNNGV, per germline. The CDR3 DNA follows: TGTGCCAGCAGCTTTGACAGGGAGGAACCCCAGCATTTT. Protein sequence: CASSFDREEPQHF.

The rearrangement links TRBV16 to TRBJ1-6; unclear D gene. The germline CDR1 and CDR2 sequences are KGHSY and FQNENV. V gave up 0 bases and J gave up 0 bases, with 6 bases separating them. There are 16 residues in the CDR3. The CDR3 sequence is CASSQSHSSYNSPLHF. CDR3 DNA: TGTGCCAGCAGCCAATCGCATAGCTCCTATAATTCACCCCTCCACTTT.

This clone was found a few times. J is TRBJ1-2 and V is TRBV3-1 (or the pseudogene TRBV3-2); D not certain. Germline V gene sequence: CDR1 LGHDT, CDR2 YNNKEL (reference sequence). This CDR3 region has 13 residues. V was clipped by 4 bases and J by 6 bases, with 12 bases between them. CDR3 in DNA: TGTGCCAGCAGCCGGTTAACGGCGGATGGCTACACCTTC. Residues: CASSRLTADGYTF.

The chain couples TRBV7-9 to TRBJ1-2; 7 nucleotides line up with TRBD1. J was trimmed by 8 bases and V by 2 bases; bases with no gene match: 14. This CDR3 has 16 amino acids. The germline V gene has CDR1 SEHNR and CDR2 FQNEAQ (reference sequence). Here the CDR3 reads CASSLIGTEAQDGYTF. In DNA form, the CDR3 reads TGTGCCAGCAGCTTAATCGGGACAGAAGCGCAGGACGGCTACACCTTC.

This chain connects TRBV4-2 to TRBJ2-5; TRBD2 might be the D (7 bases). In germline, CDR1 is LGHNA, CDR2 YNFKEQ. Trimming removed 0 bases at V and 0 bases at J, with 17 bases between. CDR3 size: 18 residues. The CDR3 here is CASSQDRTRGGHQETQYF. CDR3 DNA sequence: TGTGCCAGCAGCCAAGATAGAACGAGGGGGGGGCACCAAGAGACCCAGTACTTC.

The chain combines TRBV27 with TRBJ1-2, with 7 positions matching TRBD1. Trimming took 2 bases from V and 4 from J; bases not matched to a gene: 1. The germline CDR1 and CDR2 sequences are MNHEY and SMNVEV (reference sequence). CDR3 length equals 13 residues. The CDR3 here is CASSLPGGYGYTF. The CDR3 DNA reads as TGTGCCAGCAGTTTACCAGGGGGCTATGGCTACACCTTC.

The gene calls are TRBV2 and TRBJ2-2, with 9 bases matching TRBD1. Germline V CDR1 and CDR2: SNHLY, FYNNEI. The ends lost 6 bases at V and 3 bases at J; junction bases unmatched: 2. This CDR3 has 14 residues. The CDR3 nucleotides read TGTGCCAGCAGGGGACAGGGAGACACCGGGGAGCTGTTTTTT. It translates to CASRGQGDTGELFF.

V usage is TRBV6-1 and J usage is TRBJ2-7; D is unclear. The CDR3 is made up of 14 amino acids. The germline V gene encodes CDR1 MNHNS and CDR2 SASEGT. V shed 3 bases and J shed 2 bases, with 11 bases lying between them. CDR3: CASSDRVIPYEQYF. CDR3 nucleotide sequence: TGTGCCAGCAGTGACCGAGTTATCCCCTACGAGCAGTACTTC.